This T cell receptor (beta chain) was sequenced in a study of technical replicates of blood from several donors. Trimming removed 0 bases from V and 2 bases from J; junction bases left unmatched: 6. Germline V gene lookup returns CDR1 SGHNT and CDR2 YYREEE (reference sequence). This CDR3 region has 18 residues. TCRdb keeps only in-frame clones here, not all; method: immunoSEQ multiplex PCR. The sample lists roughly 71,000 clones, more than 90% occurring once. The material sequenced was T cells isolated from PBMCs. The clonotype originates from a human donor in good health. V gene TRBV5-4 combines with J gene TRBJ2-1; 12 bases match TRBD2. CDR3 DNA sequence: TGTGCCAGCAGCTTGGGATTCTCTAGCGGGAGGGCCTACAATGAGCAGTTCTTC. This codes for CASSLGFSSGRAYNEQFF.